This T cell receptor (beta chain) comes out of a study of blood T cell repertoires in COVID-19. Across the study: T cells, B-cell-depleted T cells, or PBMCs provided the cDNA or gDNA that served as material.

Using immunoSEQ multiplex PCR, the repertoire was profiled, and TCRdb retains in-frame clones only, with some absent. The data show about 380,000 clones, roughly nine tenths seen once. Only a few counts were recorded for this clone. The sample comprised peripheral blood. This receptor was taken from a man between 40 and 49 years old with acute or convalescent COVID-19.

Here the CDR3 reads CASSASGQGSTEAFF. For the CDR3, the DNA is TGTGCCAGCAGCGCCTCCGGACAGGGGAGCACTGAAGCTTTCTTT. The rearrangement joins TRBV5-5 to TRBJ1-1; 9 nucleotides align to TRBD1. The V gene end was trimmed by 4 bases and the J gene end by 4 bases; junction bases not matched to a gene: 8. Germline V lookup: CDR1 SGHKS, CDR2 YYEKEE (reference sequence). The CDR3 spans 15 residues.